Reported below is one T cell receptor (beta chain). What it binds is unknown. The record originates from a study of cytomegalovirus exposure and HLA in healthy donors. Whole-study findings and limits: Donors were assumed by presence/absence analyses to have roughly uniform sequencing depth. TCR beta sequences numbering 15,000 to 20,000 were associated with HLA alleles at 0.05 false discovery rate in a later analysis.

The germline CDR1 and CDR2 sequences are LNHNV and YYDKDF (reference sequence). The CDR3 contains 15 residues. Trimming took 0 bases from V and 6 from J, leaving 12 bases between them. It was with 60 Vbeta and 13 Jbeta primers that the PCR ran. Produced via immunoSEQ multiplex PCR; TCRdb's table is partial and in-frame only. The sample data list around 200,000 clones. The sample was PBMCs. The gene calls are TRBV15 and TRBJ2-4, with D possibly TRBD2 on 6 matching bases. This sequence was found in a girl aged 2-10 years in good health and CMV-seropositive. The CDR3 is CATSRDPGSGNIQYF. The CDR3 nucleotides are TGTGCCACCAGCAGAGATCCAGGTAGCGGAAACATTCAGTACTTC.